This entry lists 14 T cell receptor beta chains sequenced from one sample in a study of Ad26.COV2.S vaccination and SARS-CoV-2 variants. Profiled with immunoSEQ multiplex PCR; TCRdb holds only in-frame clones, not every one. Altogether about 370,000 clones are present, 75% to 90% being singletons, with the ten largest covering 3.5%. Indicated treatment: some 20 received Ad26.COV2.S at low or high dose, single or two shots; roughly 5 received placebo; per-sample allocation not given. Sampling occurred on day 63 after the first vaccine or placebo injection. Here the sequenced sample was peripheral blood, taken in a trial of Ad26.COV2.S vaccine versus placebo. The receptors were gathered from a person aged 18-60 years who received the Ad26.COV2.S COVID-19 vaccine or a placebo.

V is TRBV27 and J is TRBJ2-7, with D unresolved. Trimming pared 7 bases from V and 2 bases from J, leaving 18 bases between. Germline V gene data show CDR1 as MNHEY and CDR2 as SMNVEV (reference sequence). The CDR3 is made up of 15 amino acids. CDR3 in amino acids: CASKYASTGAYEQYF. The CDR3 DNA reads TGTGCCAGCAAATACGCCAGCACGGGCGCCTACGAGCAGTACTTC.

The chain employs TRBV5-1 and TRBJ2-1; D call uncertain. The V end was cut by 0 bases, the J end by 12 bases, with 13 bases between. Germline assignment: CDR1 SGHRS and CDR2 YFSETQ. There are 13 residues in the CDR3. Written as DNA, the CDR3 is TGCGCCAGCAGCTTGGCCTCTAGGTCTGCGCAGTTCTTC. Translation gives CASSLASRSAQFF.

The V gene is TRBV27, the J gene TRBJ2-7; 7 bases are a match to TRBD1. This CDR3 has 14 amino acids. J gave up 2 bases and V 5 bases, and 6 bases lay outside the gene matches. CDR1 and CDR2 from the germline V gene are MNHEY and SMNVEV (reference sequence). CDR3 residues: CASSRRTGTYEQYF. The CDR3 nucleotides are TGTGCCAGCAGTCGACGGACAGGAACCTACGAGCAGTACTTC.

This clone was recorded only once. The chain carries TRBV21-1 and TRBJ1-2. TRBV21-1 represents a pseudogene. The CDR3 sequence is 12 residues long. CDR3: CASSGGEWGYTF. CDR3 nucleotides: TGTGCCAGCAGCGGAGGGGAATGGGGCTACACCTTC.

The rearrangement links TRBV19 to TRBJ2-1; no clear D. Germline V gene lookup returns CDR1 LNHDA and CDR2 SQIVND (reference sequence). The CDR3 sequence is 13 residues long. The germline V and J ends were trimmed by 3 bases and 6 bases, with 9 bases remaining between them. The DNA for the CDR3 is TGTGCCAGTAGTATGACGCTAAGCAATGAGCAGTTCTTC. Translation gives CASSMTLSNEQFF.

CDR3 residues: CASSPVLGELFF. The DNA of the CDR3 is TGTGCCAGTAGTCCGGTCCTCGGGGAGCTGTTTTTT. The chain carries TRBV19 and TRBJ2-2; D is unresolved. CDR3 size: 12 residues. Germline V gives CDR1 LNHDA, CDR2 SQIVND (reference sequence). Trimming pared 5 bases from V and 7 bases from J, leaving 8 bases between.

The chain is built from TRBV7-2 and TRBJ1-2; possible D gene TRBD1, 5 bases. V was clipped by 5 bases and J by 6 bases, with 16 bases between them. Germline CDR1 SGHTA, CDR2 FQGNSA. The CDR3 covers 14 residues. The CDR3 region has the DNA TGTGCCAGCAGCCGGGCAGGGCAGGTCCATGGCTACACCTTC. Translated, it gives CASSRAGQVHGYTF.

The rearrangement joins TRBV3-1 (or the pseudogene TRBV3-2) to TRBJ1-3, with a weak D call TRBD1 (6 bases). Between the trimmed V and J ends, which lost 0 bases and 4 bases, there was a span of 10 bases. This CDR3 region has 15 residues. Germline values: CDR1 LGHDT, CDR2 YNNKEL (reference sequence). The CDR3 coding sequence is TGTGCCAGCAGCCAAGACAGGGGTGCGGGAAACACCATATATTTT. It encodes CASSQDRGAGNTIYF.

The J gene is TRBJ2-5, the V gene TRBV7-2; D not resolved. The germline V and J ends were trimmed by 5 bases and 2 bases, with 3 bases remaining between them. The CDR3 is made up of 11 amino acids. The V gene's germline CDR1 is SGHTA and CDR2 FQGNSA. The CDR3: CASSLQETQYF. CDR3 nucleotides: TGTGCCAGCAGCCTACAAGAGACCCAGTACTTC.

The sample holds a few counts of this clone. At the DNA level, this CDR3 is encoded by other sequences in the same sample as well. The CDR3 DNA reads as TGTGCCAGCAGTGACAGGGAGGCTCAGCCCCAGCATTTT. It is translated as CASSDREAQPQHF. V is TRBV2 and J is TRBJ1-5; D possibly corresponds to TRBD1 (5 bases). The CDR3 contains 13 residues. Trimming cost V 3 bases and J 6 bases, with 9 bases left between them. In germline, CDR1 is SNHLY, CDR2 FYNNEI.

This rearrangement joins TRBV13 to TRBJ1-2, with D hard to call. The germline V and J ends were trimmed by 7 bases and 1 base, with 10 bases remaining between them. CDR3 size: 13 residues. Germline-derived CDR1 and CDR2 are PRHDT and FYEKMQ (reference sequence). CDR3 protein: CASTLGVNYGYTF. In DNA, the CDR3 is TGTGCCAGCACCTTGGGCGTTAACTATGGCTACACCTTC.

The chain links TRBV6-5 to TRBJ2-3; D call uncertain. The CDR3 is made up of 14 amino acids. The ends were cut back, 1 base at V and 4 bases at J, with 9 bases in the middle. Germline CDR1 MNHEY, CDR2 SVGAGI. The CDR3 spells CASSYWVNSDTQYF. The CDR3 DNA is TGTGCCAGCAGTTACTGGGTTAATTCAGATACGCAGTATTTT.

As for this clone: The sample contains more than one DNA sequence encoding this CDR3. The V gene is TRBV5-1, the J gene TRBJ2-7; TRBD2 might be the D (6 bases). CDR1 is SGHRS and CDR2 is YFSETQ in the germline V gene. Between the trimmed V and J ends, which lost 2 bases and 0 bases, there was a span of 9 bases. This CDR3 contains 14 residues. CDR3 in amino acids: CASSFGGSSYEQYF. The CDR3 bases are TGCGCCAGCAGCTTTGGGGGGAGCTCCTACGAGCAGTACTTC.

The chain joins TRBV27 to TRBJ1-1; the D is unclear. V lost 6 bases and J lost 3, with 11 bases in between. There are 13 residues in the CDR3. Germline V lookup: CDR1 MNHEY, CDR2 SMNVEV (reference sequence). CDR3 amino acids: CASRPGGYTEAFF. Written as DNA, the CDR3 is TGTGCCAGCAGGCCAGGAGGATACACTGAAGCTTTCTTT.